The TCR beta chain under discussion was sequenced for a study of Ad26.COV2.S vaccination and SARS-CoV-2 variants. This clone was seen only once. Its antigen remains unknown. This sample also contains other DNA sequences that code for the same CDR3. As to treatment: roughly 19 received Ad26.COV2.S at low or high dose, single or two shots; roughly five received placebo; per-sample allocation not given. Day 63 after the first vaccine or placebo injection was the time point for sampling. Findings of the study overall: Analyses that measured TCR breadth and depth may have underestimated total T cell responses. A substantial breadth of spike-specific CD8+ and CD4+ T cell responses after vaccination has been reported. People who got the vaccine or the placebo had similar non-spike TCR breadth.

TCRdb keeps only in-frame clones here, not all; method: immunoSEQ multiplex PCR. The profile shows about 410,000 clones, over 75% of them singletons. This receptor was taken from a person aged 18-60 years who received the Ad26.COV2.S COVID-19 vaccine or a placebo. The specimen comprised peripheral blood, sampled in a trial of Ad26.COV2.S vaccine versus placebo.

The CDR3 region is CASSERGLGYEQYF. CDR3 DNA: TGTGCCAGCAGTGAACGAGGTCTGGGCTACGAGCAGTACTTC. The rearrangement links TRBV2 to TRBJ2-7; unclear D gene. The germline V and J ends were trimmed by 2 bases and 3 bases, with 11 bases remaining between them. The germline V gene has CDR1 SNHLY and CDR2 FYNNEI. The CDR3 is 14 residues long.